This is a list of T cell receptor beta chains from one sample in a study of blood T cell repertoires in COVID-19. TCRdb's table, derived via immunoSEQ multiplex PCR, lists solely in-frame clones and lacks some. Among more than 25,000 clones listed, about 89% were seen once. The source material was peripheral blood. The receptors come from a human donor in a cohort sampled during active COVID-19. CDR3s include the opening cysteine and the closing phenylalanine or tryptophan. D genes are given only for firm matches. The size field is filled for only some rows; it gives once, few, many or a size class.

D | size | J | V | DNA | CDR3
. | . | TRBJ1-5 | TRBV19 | TGTGCCAGTAGTATAGTCAGGACACAAAGCAATCAGCCCCAGCATTTT | CASSIVRTQSNQPQHF
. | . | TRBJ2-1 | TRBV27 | TGTGCCAGCAAAGGGGGAGGGGGGACACCCTACAATGAGCAGTTCTTC | CASKGGGGTPYNEQFF
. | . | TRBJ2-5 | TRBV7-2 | TGTGCCAGCAGCTCCCCGAGGACTATAAGGGCAGAGACCCAGTACTTC | CASSSPRTIRAETQYF
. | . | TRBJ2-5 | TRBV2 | TGTGCCAGCAGTACCTATGAGACCCAGTACTTC | CASSTYETQYF
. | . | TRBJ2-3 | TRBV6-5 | TGTGCCAGCAGTTACTCGGGACTTAGCACAGATACGCAGTATTTT | CASSYSGLSTDTQYF
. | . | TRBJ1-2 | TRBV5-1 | TGCGCCAGCAGCGACCCGGCGGCCAACTATGGCTACACCTTC | CASSDPAANYGYTF
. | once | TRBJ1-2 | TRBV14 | TGTGCCAGCAGCCAAGCCCGGACACTTGGCTACACCTTC | CASSQARTLGYTF
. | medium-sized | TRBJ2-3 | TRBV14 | TGTGCCAGCAGCCAAGTCGGGGGGCCAGATACGCAGTATTTT | CASSQVGGPDTQYF
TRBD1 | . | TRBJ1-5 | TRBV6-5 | TGTGCCAGCCTCATGACAGGGAGTATTCAGCCCCAGCATTTT | CASLMTGSIQPQHF
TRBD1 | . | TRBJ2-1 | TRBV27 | TGTGCCAGCAGTTTATCGAGGGGGCCATCCTACAATGAGCAGTTCTTC | CASSLSRGPSYNEQFF
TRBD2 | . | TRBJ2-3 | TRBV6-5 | TGTGCCACGGTAGCGGGGACCACAGATACGCAGTATTTT | CATVAGTTDTQYF
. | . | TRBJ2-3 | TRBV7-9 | TGTGCCAGCAGCTTAGTACTGGGGGGAGATACGCAGTATTTT | CASSLVLGGDTQYF
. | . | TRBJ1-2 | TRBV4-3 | TGCGCCAGCAGCCAAGAAAACAGCTGGGGCGGCTACACCTTC | CASSQENSWGGYTF
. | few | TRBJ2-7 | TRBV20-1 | TGCAGTGCTAGTCCCGGGTCAACCTACGAGCAGTACTTC | CSASPGSTYEQYF
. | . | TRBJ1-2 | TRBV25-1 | TGTGCCAGCAGTGGGGGGCGGGTACGGGATGGCTACACCTTC | CASSGGRVRDGYTF
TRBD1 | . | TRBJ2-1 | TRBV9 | TGTGCCAGCAGCTACTACAGGGGTGCCAACTACAATGAGCAGTTCTTC | CASSYYRGANYNEQFF
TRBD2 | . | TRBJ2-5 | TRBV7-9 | TGTGCCAGCAGCTCCCTCAGTGGTAGCGGGGGGACTAAAGAGACCCAGTACTTC | CASSSLSGSGGTKETQYF
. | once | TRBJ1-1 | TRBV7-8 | TGTGCCAGCAGCTTCCGGACTGAAGCTTTCTTT | CASSFRTEAFF
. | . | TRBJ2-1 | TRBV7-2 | TGTGCCAGCAGCCGCACCACTGTCGACATACCCTCCTACAATGAGCAGTTCTTC | CASSRTTVDIPSYNEQFF
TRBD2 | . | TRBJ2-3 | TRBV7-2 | TGTGCCAGCAGCCCACTAGCGGTTATCACAGATACGCAGTATTTT | CASSPLAVITDTQYF
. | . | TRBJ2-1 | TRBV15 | TGTGCCACCAGCAGCCCCTGGGGAGGAGAAGGCTACAATGAGCAGTTCTTC | CATSSPWGGEGYNEQFF
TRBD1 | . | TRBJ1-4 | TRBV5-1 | TGCGCCAGCAGCTTGGAGGGACAGGTCTCGGAAAAACTGTTTTTT | CASSLEGQVSEKLFF
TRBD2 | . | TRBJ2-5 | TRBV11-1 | TGTGCCAGCACGCTTGGGGGGGGGACCCAGTACTTC | CASTLGGGTQYF
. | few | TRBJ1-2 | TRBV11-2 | TGTGCCAGCAACATTGCGGGTGACTATGGCTACACCTTC | CASNIAGDYGYTF
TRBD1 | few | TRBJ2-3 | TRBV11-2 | TGTGCCAGCAGCCGCGATTCGGACAGGGGGCGAATGGATACGCAGTATTTT | CASSRDSDRGRMDTQYF
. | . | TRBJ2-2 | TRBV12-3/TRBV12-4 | TGTGCCAGCAGCCCGGGGACCGGGGAGCTGTTTTTT | CASSPGTGELFF